These T cell receptor beta chains were read from a single sample in a study of blood T cell repertoires in COVID-19. TCRdb keeps only in-frame clones here, not all; method: immunoSEQ multiplex PCR. The data show approximately 60,000 clones, about 81% seen once. The sample was peripheral blood. The receptors shown here come from a man aged 80 or over with acute or convalescent COVID-19. CDR3s include the opening cysteine and the closing phenylalanine or tryptophan. The D gene is left open where the match is weak. Rows give clone size only sometimes, using once, few, many, or a class for an expanded clone.

D	size	V	J	DNA	CDR3
TRBD2	-	TRBV7-7	TRBJ2-1	TGTGCTAGCAGCTTAATCGCGGGGGGTGTCGGTGAGCAGTTCTTC	CASSLIAGGVGEQFF
-	-	TRBV5-1	TRBJ2-5	TGCGCCAGCAGCTTGGCGGCAGGGGACAAGACCCAGTACTTC	CASSLAAGDKTQYF
TRBD1	-	TRBV7-3	TRBJ2-2	TGTGCCAGCAGCCCTAGGACAGGGGGCGTCACCGGGGAGCTGTTTTTT	CASSPRTGGVTGELFF
TRBD1	-	TRBV7-9	TRBJ2-1	TGTGCCAGCAGCCCCATATCTGGACAGGGGTGGAATGAGCAGTTCTTC	CASSPISGQGWNEQFF
-	-	TRBV7-9	TRBJ1-1	TGTGCCAGCAGCTTTTCAGGGCTTCGTACTGAAGCTTTCTTT	CASSFSGLRTEAFF
-	-	TRBV14	TRBJ2-6	TGTGCCAGCAGCCTGGGCACGTACTCTGGGGCCAACGTCCTGACTTTC	CASSLGTYSGANVLTF
-	once	TRBV18	TRBJ2-1	TGTGCCAGCTCACCACGAGTGTATGAGCAGTTCTTC	CASSPRVYEQFF
TRBD2	-	TRBV24-1	TRBJ2-6	TGTGCCACCAGTGATTTCGGACCAGCGGGGGGCTCTGGGGCCAACGTCCTGACTTTC	CATSDFGPAGGSGANVLTF
TRBD1	-	TRBV29-1	TRBJ1-1	TGCAGCGGGGACAGGGGTAGAACTGAAGCTTTCTTT	CSGDRGRTEAFF
-	-	TRBV6-1	TRBJ1-2	TGTGCCAGCAGTGATACAGCCCGACGACACTATGGCTACACCTTC	CASSDTARRHYGYTF
TRBD1	-	TRBV11-3	TRBJ2-7	TGTGCCAGCAGCCTAAGGGGGCAGGGCCCCTACGAGCAGTACTTC	CASSLRGQGPYEQYF
TRBD1	once	TRBV27	TRBJ2-7	TGTGCCAGCAGTTTGGACAGGGCCCCGGGTGAGCAGTACTTC	CASSLDRAPGEQYF
-	-	TRBV20-1	TRBJ2-2	TGCAGTGCTAGTGACCGGGAGAACACCGGGGAGCTGTTTTTT	CSASDRENTGELFF
-	few	TRBV12-5	TRBJ1-5	TGTGCTAGTGGTTCGCGGAGCAATCAGCCCCAGCATTTT	CASGSRSNQPQHF
-	-	TRBV19	TRBJ1-4	TGTGCCAGTAGTACCGCCCATACATACATACCGCGGAATGAAAAACTGTTTTTT	CASSTAHTYIPRNEKLFF
TRBD2	-	TRBV2	TRBJ2-1	TGTGCCAGCAGTGAAGAAGGCGGGGGGGTGTATGAGCAGTTCTTC	CASSEEGGGVYEQFF
-	-	TRBV5-1	TRBJ1-5	TGCGCCAGCAGCTTGGGCGGGTCGGGCAATCAGCCCCAGCATTTT	CASSLGGSGNQPQHF
-	once	TRBV19	TRBJ2-7	TGTGCCAGTGGGACATTCTACGAGCAGTACTTC	CASGTFYEQYF
TRBD1	-	TRBV6-5	TRBJ1-1	TGTGCCAGCAGTACCACAGGGGGTCGAACTGAAGCTTTCTTT	CASSTTGGRTEAFF
-	-	TRBV10-1	TRBJ1-2	TGCGCCAGCAGTCAGGGCAGCCGAGGCTACACCTTC	CASSQGSRGYTF
TRBD1	-	TRBV19	TRBJ1-2	TGTGCCAGTAGTAACCGGGACAGGAGAGTCTATGGCTACACCTTC	CASSNRDRRVYGYTF
-	-	TRBV19	TRBJ1-2	TGTGCCAGTAGTTTTATAGGGGGGGCAGGGTCCTATGGCTACACCTTC	CASSFIGGAGSYGYTF
-	-	TRBV29-1	TRBJ2-7	TGCAGCGCGAGTTTACAGGGTAGGACCTACGAGCAGTACTTC	CSASLQGRTYEQYF
TRBD1	-	TRBV2	TRBJ1-1	TGTGCCAGCAGTAGACAGGGCATGAACACTGAAGCTTTCTTT	CASSRQGMNTEAFF
-	-	TRBV7-8	TRBJ2-3	TGTGCCAGCAGCTCCCCTAGGCTGGAGTGGGATACGCAGTATTTT	CASSSPRLEWDTQYF
-	few	TRBV3-1/TRBV3-2	TRBJ1-2	TGTGCCAGCAGCTCAAGAAGGGGGGGGTTCTATGGCTACACCTTC	CASSSRRGGFYGYTF
-	-	TRBV7-2	TRBJ2-3	TGTGCCAGCAGCCCAGGCAGCACAGATACGCAGTATTTT	CASSPGSTDTQYF
-	-	TRBV19	TRBJ1-5	TGTGCCAGTAGTCCCTGGGGGGAATTTCAGCCCCAGCATTTT	CASSPWGEFQPQHF
-	-	TRBV10-2	TRBJ1-2	TGCGCCAGCAGCCCGGGGAGTACTAACTATGGCTACACCTTC	CASSPGSTNYGYTF